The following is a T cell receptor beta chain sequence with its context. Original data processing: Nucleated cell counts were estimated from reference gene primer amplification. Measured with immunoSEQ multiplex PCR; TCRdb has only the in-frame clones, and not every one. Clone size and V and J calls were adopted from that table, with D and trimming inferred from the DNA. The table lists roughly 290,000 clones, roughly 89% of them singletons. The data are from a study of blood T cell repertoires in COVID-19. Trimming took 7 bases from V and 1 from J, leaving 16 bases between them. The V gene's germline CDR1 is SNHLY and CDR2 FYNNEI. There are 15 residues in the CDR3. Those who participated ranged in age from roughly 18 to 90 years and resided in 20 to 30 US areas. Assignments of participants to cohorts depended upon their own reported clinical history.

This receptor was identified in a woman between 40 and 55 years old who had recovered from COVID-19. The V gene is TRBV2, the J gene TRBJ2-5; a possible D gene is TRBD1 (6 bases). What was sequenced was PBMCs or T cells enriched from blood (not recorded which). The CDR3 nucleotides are TGTGCCAGCACCCCGATTACAGGGCCCCAAGAGACCCAGTACTTC. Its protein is CASTPITGPQETQYF.